This T cell receptor beta chain originates from a study of T cell responses to AZD1222 COVID-19 vaccine. Study-wide points: Baseline seropositives among AZD1222 recipients totaled only five to seven. Repertoires were collected only later (after the peak T cell response had occurred). CD4 TCRs associated with vaccination spanned spike, dominating at 160-218 and 743-854.

Sequencing was performed with immunoSEQ multiplex PCR; in TCRdb, only in-frame clones are kept and a portion is missing. The sample contains tens of thousands of clones, roughly 84% of which appear only once. In regard to this clone: What it recognizes is unknown.

This CDR3 has 16 residues. V lost 0 bases and J 0 bases, leaving 8 bases between the germline ends. CDR1 and CDR2 (germline): LNHNV, YYDKDF (reference sequence). This specimen was peripheral blood, taken on day 0 of AZD1222 vaccination. The receptor comes from an adult in good health. The genes are TRBV15 and TRBJ2-2; D not certain. This chain's CDR3 is CATSREGVTNTGELFF. The CDR3 DNA reads TGTGCCACCAGCAGAGAGGGTGTAACGAACACCGGGGAGCTGTTTTTT.